This T cell receptor (beta chain) stems from a study of response to subunit inactivated influenza vaccine (dated by TCRdb to 2016 to 2018). A note on the overall study: Deep quantitative profiling of the T cell receptor repertoire was used in the study to follow responses to a trivalent subunit inactivated influenza vaccine.

The library came from RT-PCR. TCRdb lists the instrument as Illumina HiSeq 2500. TCRdb trimmed the raw reads at Q25, called clones with MiXCR and kept productive beta chains. Rows merge per CDR3 protein into single entries with the most common DNA and genes. Here the sample has about 540,000 distinct CDR3 sequences; under 30% occur a single time. The ten largest account for about 2.8% of the sample. The CDR3 covers 12 residues, taking in both the cysteine and the phenylalanine. The retained sequence is limited to the CDR3, 36 bases, with the frame set at the first base. At the junction V is shortened by 4 bases and J by 9 bases, with 11 bases in between. Reading the germline V gene gives CDR1 SGDLS and CDR2 YYNGEE. On this clonotype itself: Its antigen target is currently unknown. No quality values exist for individual bases; no much larger clone is one base distant.

Overall results and qualifications from the work: It was suggested by the authors that each seasonal influenza vaccination may recruit only a limited number of new T cells.

These same data were also listed under a study on T cells expressing NK-cell markers. Taken from the second paper: 5'RACE template switching, by which a universal primer site and unique molecular identifiers were added, was used to make TCR beta cDNA libraries. In sorted CD3+CD56+NKG2C+, CD3+CD56+NKG2C- and CD3+CD56-NKG2C+ T-cell subsets from 7 or 8 donors, TCR beta-chain repertoires were profiled. Of the eight sequenced donors, seven were found to be HCMV-seropositive and one was found to be HCMV-seronegative. In several experiments an anti-gammadeltaTCR antibody was added to restrict sorting to alphabetaTCR-expressing T cells. In a handful of donors, the dominant CD3+CD56+NKG2C+ clonotypes ranked among the top 10 CD8+ clonotypes, making up about 1.0-8% of CD8+ T cells. Those dominant clonotypes were again the most abundant among CD3+CD56-NKG2C+ cells in a handful of donors, at roughly 28.3-60.1%. Whether the expanded NKG2C-expressing T cell clones were specific for HCMV antigens remained unclear. Randomly selected healthy volunteers, three men and five women, were used as the eight sequenced donors. HCMV-specific IgG was detected in serum with a commercial ELISA kit to determine HCMV serostatus. Ficoll density gradient centrifugation was used to isolate peripheral blood mononuclear cells from blood. CD4+ and CD8+ T cells were isolated from PBMC by magnetic immunoseparation with Miltenyi isolation kits. cDNA synthesis was primed from the TCR beta constant segment and was followed by two successive PCR amplification steps. Illumina HiSeq 2000/2500, MiSeq or NextSeq was used to sequence libraries as 2 x 150 bp reads. MIGEC was used to demultiplex reads and group reads by UMI, and MiTCR was used to assemble and quantify clonotypes. To exclude erroneous sequences, only TCR cDNA sequences supported by at least two reads were retained. The tcR package was used for downstream repertoire analysis, and clonotypes were matched between fractions using CDR3 nucleotide sequence together with V segment. Antigen specificity was annotated against VDJdb with VDJmatch, allowing one amino acid substitution in CDR3.

Material: CD4+ T cells sorted from PBMCs, obtained about 11 days after vaccination. Recombination connected TRBV9 to TRBJ2-1, with no D gene named confidently. The TCR was taken from a man aged 45-65 years who received an inactivated influenza vaccine. Donor details come from another sample of the same person, matched by shared clones. The CDR3 protein sequence reads: CASSPNFLEQFF. The DNA sequence is given as TGTGCCAGCAGCCCCAACTTTCTTGAGCAGTTCTTC.